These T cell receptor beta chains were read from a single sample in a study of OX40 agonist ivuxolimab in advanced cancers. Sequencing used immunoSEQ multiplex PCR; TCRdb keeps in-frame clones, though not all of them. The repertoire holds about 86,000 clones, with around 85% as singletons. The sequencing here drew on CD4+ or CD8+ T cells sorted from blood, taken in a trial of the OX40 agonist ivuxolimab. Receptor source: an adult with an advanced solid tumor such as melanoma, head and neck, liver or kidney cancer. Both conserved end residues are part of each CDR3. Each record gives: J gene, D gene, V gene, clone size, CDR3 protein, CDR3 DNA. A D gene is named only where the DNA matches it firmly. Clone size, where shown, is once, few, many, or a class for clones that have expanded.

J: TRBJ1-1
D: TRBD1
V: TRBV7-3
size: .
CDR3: CASSRDRGDTEAFF
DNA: TGTGCCAGCAGCCGGGACAGGGGGGACACTGAAGCTTTCTTT

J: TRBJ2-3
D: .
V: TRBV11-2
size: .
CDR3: CASSLRDTQYF
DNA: TGTGCCAGCAGCCTCCGAGATACGCAGTATTTT

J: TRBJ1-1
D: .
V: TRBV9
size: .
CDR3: CASSVTPENTEAFF
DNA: TGTGCCAGCAGCGTAACCCCAGAGAACACTGAAGCTTTCTTT

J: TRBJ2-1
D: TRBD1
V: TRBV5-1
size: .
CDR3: CASSLVGRGKGVNEQFF
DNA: TGCGCCAGCAGCTTGGTTGGCAGGGGGAAAGGGGTCAATGAGCAGTTCTTC

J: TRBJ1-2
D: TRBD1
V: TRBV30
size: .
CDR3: CAWSPAGTAYNYGYTF
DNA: TGTGCCTGGAGCCCAGCCGGGACAGCATATAACTATGGCTACACCTTC

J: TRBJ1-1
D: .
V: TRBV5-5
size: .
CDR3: CASSLEFGNTEAFF
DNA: TGTGCCAGCAGCTTGGAATTTGGGAACACTGAAGCTTTCTTT

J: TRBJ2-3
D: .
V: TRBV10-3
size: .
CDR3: CAISESRGPTDTQYF
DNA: TGTGCCATCAGTGAGTCGAGGGGCCCCACAGATACGCAGTATTTT

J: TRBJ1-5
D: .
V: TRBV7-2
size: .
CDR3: CASSPSNRPTQGPQHF
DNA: TGTGCCAGCAGCCCTAGTAACAGGCCAACCCAGGGGCCCCAGCATTTT

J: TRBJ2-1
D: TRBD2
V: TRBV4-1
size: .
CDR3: CASSQGLAAPGQFF
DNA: TGCGCCAGCAGCCAAGGACTAGCGGCGCCGGGGCAGTTCTTC

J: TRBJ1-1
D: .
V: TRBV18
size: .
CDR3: CASSPPSRGGTEAFF
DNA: TGTGCCAGCTCACCACCTTCTAGGGGAGGCACTGAAGCTTTCTTT

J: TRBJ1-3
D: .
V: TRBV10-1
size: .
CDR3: CASSGDIGPGNTIYF
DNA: TGCGCCAGCAGTGGAGATATCGGTCCTGGAAACACCATATATTTT

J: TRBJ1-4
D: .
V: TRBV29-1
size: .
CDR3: CSAAQSNEKLFF
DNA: TGCAGCGCCGCGCAGAGTAATGAAAAACTGTTTTTT

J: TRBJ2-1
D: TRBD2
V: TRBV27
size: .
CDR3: CASSGSSGRAWNEQFF
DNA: TGTGCCAGCAGTGGTTCTAGCGGGAGGGCTTGGAATGAGCAGTTCTTC

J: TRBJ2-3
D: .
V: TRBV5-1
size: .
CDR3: CASSLTAPTDTQYF
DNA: TGCGCCAGCAGCTTGACGGCGCCCACAGATACGCAGTATTTT

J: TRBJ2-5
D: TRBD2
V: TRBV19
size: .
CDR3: CASSWTSRETQYF
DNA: TGTGCCAGTAGTTGGACTAGCCGGGAGACCCAGTACTTC

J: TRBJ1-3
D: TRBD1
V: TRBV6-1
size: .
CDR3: CASSSRTGGGNTIYF
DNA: TGTGCCAGCAGTAGCCGGACAGGGGGTGGAAACACCATATATTTT

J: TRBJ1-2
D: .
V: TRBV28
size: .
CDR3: CASSSLGRRGAIIYGYTF
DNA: TGTGCCAGCAGTTCCCTTGGGCGACGGGGCGCAATAATATATGGCTACACCTTC

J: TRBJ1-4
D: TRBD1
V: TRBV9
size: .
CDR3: CASSDDRGREKLFF
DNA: TGTGCCAGCAGCGACGACAGGGGTAGAGAAAAACTGTTTTTT

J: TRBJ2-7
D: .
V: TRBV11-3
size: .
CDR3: CASSLGPIYYEQYF
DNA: TGTGCCAGCAGCTTAGGACCAATTTACTACGAGCAGTACTTC

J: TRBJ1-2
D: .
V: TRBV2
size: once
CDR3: CASSVSQGYGYTF
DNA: TGTGCCAGCAGTGTTAGTCAGGGGTATGGCTACACCTTC

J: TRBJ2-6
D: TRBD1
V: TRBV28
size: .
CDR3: CASSLPLGTVVGANVLTF
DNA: TGTGCCAGCAGTTTACCTCTAGGGACAGTGGTTGGGGCCAACGTCCTGACTTTC

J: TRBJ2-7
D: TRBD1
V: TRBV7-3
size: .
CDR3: CASSLTTGGLYEQYF
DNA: TGTGCCAGCAGCTTAACGACAGGGGGCTTGTACGAGCAGTACTTC

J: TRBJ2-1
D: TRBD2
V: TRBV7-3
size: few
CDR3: CASSPSGGLINEQFF
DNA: TGTGCCAGCAGCCCTAGCGGGGGTCTTATTAATGAGCAGTTCTTC

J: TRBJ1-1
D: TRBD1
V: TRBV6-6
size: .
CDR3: CASSYGQGTTEAFF
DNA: TGTGCCAGCAGTTACGGACAGGGAACCACTGAAGCTTTCTTT

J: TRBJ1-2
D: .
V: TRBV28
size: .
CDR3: CASHFANYGYTF
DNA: TGTGCCAGCCATTTTGCTAACTATGGCTACACCTTC

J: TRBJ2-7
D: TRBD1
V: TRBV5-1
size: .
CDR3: CASSTTGTGSYEQYF
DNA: TGCGCCAGCAGTACGACCGGGACAGGTTCTTACGAGCAGTACTTC

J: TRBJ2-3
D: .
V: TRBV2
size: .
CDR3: CASSEGLVTDTQYF
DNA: TGTGCCAGCAGTGAAGGGCTAGTCACAGATACGCAGTATTTT